The clone carrying this T cell receptor beta chain was seen once. Its antigen remains unknown. TCRdb's table, derived via immunoSEQ multiplex PCR, lists solely in-frame clones and lacks some. The sample records about 380,000 clones, 90% to 97% being singletons. These data belong to a study of shared clonotypes between healthy human individuals. Study results and limitations: Around 5% of naive CD4 clonotypes were shared across a handful of donors.

Trimming pared 6 bases from V and 6 bases from J, leaving 11 bases between. The germline V gene encodes CDR1 MGHDK and CDR2 SYGVNS. The CDR3 consists of 12 residues. The donors, all of them Caucasian adults, lived in Nashville, Tennessee. Researchers reported that CD8 memory united CD45RO+ cells with CCR7-negative CD45RA+ TemRA cells. This chain links TRBV25-1 with TRBJ1-2, with a tentative D call TRBD1 (5 bases). The receptor was isolated from a man aged 30 to 45 in good health. Sequenced sample: memory CD8+ T cells sorted from blood. Documented subset: CD45RO+ cells pooled with CCR7-negative TemRA cells. CDR3 region: CASRRDVDGYTF. In DNA, the CDR3 is TGTGCCAGCAGAAGGGACGTCGATGGCTACACCTTC.